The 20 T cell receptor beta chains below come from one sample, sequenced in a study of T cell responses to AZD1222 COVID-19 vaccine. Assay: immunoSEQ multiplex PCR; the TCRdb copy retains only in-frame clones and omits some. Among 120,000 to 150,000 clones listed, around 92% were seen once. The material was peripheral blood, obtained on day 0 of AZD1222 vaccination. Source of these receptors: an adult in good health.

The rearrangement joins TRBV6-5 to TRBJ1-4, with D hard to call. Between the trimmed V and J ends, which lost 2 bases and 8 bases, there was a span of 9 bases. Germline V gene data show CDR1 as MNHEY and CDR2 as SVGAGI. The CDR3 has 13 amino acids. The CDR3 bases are TGTGCCAGCAGTTACACCTACAAGGAAAAACTGTTTTTT. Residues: CASSYTYKEKLFF.

CDR3 sequence reads: CASSSRGPRNQPQHF. The CDR3 DNA reads TGTGCCAGCAGTTCTCGGGGGCCGCGCAATCAGCCCCAGCATTTT. V usage is TRBV5-8 and J usage is TRBJ1-5, with D possibly being TRBD1 (6 bases). The CDR3 spans 15 residues. Between the trimmed V and J ends, which lost 5 bases and 2 bases, there was a span of 14 bases. Germline CDR1 reads SGHTS; CDR2 reads YDEGEE.

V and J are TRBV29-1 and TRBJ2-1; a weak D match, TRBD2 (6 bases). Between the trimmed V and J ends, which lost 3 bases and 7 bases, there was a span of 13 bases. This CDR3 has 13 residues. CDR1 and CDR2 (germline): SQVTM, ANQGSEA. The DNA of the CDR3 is TGCAGCGTTGATTTGGGAGGCGTTAATGAGCAGTTCTTC. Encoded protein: CSVDLGGVNEQFF.

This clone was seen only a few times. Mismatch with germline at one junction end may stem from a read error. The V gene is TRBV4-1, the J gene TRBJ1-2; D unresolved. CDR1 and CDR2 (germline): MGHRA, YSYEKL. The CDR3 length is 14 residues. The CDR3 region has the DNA TGCGCCAGCAGCCAACCCGTCGGGAACTATGGCTACATCTTC. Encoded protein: CASSQPVGNYGYIF.

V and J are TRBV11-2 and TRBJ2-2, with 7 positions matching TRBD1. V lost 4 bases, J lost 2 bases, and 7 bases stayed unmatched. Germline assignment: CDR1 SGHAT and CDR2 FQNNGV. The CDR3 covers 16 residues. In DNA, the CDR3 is TGTGCCAGCAGCTCGCAGGGACAGCTAAACACCGGGGAGCTGTTTTTT. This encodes CASSSQGQLNTGELFF. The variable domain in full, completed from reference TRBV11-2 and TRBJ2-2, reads EAGVAQSPRYKIIEKRQSVAFWCNPISGHATLYWYQQILGQGPKLLIQFQNNGVVDDSQLPKDRFSAERLKGVDSTLKIQPAKLEDSAVYLCASSSQGQLNTGELFFGEGSRLTVL.

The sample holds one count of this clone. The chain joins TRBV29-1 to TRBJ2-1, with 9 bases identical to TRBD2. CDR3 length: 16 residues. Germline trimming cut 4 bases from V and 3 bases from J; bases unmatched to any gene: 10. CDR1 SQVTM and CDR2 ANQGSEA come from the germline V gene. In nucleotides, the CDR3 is TGCAGCGTTGTACGCGGGAGGGCCAATAACTACAATGAGCAGTTCTTC. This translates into CSVVRGRANNYNEQFF.

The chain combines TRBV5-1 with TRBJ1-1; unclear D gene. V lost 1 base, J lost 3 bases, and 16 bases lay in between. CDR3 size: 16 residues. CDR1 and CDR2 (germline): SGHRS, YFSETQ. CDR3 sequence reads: CASSLSPTFSDTEAFF. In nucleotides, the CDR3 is TGCGCCAGCAGCTTGTCCCCGACTTTTTCGGACACTGAAGCTTTCTTT. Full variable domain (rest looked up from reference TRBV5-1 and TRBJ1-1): KAGVTQTPRYLIKTRGQQVTLSCSPISGHRSVSWYQQTPGQGLQFLFEYFSETQRNKGNFPGRFSGRQFSNSRSEMNVSTLELGDSALYLCASSLSPTFSDTEAFFGQGTRLTVV.

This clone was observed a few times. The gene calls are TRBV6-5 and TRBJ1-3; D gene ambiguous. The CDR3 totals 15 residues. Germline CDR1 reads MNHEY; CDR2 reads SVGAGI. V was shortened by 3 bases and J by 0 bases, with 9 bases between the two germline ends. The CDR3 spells CASSYRRNSGNTIYF. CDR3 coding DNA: TGTGCCAGCAGTTATCGCAGGAACTCTGGAAACACCATATATTTT.

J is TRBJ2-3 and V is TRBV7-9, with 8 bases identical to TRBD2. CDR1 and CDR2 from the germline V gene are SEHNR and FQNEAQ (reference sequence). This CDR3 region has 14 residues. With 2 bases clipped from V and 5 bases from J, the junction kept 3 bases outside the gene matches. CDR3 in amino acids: CASSLPLAEDTQYF. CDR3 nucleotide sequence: TGTGCCAGCAGCTTACCACTAGCGGAAGATACGCAGTATTTT.

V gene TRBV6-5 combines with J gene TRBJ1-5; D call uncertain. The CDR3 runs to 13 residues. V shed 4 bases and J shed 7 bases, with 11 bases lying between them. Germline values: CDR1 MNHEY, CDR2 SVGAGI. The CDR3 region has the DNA TGTGCCAGCAGTTCGGAGGAGGGACAGCCCCAGCATTTT. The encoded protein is CASSSEEGQPQHF.

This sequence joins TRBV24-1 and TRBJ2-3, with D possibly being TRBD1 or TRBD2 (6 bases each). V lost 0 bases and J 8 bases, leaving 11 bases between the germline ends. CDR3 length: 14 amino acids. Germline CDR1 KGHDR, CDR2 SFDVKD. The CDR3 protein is CATSDLQGGRTQYF. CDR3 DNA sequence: TGTGCCACCAGTGATTTGCAAGGGGGGCGTACGCAGTATTTT.

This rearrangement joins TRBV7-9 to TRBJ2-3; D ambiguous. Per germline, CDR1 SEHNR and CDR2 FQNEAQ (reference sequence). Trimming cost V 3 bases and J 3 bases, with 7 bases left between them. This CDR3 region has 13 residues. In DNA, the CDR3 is TGTGCCAGCAGCTTCCGGCCGACAGATACGCAGTATTTT. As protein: CASSFRPTDTQYF. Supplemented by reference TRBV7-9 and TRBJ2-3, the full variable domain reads DTGVSQNPRHKITKRGQNVTFRCDPISEHNRLYWYRQTLGQGPEFLTYFQNEAQLEKSRLLSDRFSAERPKGSFSTLEIQRTEQGDSAMYLCASSFRPTDTQYFGPGTRLTVL.

CDR3 DNA: TGTGCCAGCAGGGCCCTCAGGGGTAGCAATCAGCCCCAGCATTTT. It yields the protein CASRALRGSNQPQHF. The V call is TRBV2, the J call TRBJ1-5; possible D gene TRBD1, 6 bases. V lost 6 bases and J 0 bases, leaving 12 bases between the germline ends. Germline V lookup: CDR1 SNHLY, CDR2 FYNNEI. CDR3 length: 15 residues. Supplemented by reference TRBV2 and TRBJ1-5, the full variable domain reads EPEVTQTPSHQVTQMGQEVILRCVPISNHLYFYWYRQILGQKVEFLVSFYNNEISEKSEIFDDQFSVERPDGSNFTLKIRSTKLEDSAMYFCASRALRGSNQPQHFGDGTRLSIL.

In nucleotides, the CDR3 is TGTGCCAGCAGTGAGTTCGGGAGGGAGCAGTACTTC. Encoded protein: CASSEFGREQYF. The rearrangement joins TRBV6-1 to TRBJ2-7; TRBD2 matches at 7 bases. Germline-derived CDR1 and CDR2 are MNHNS and SASEGT. V was pared by 3 bases and J by 7 bases, with 3 bases of the junction left unmatched. The CDR3 has 12 amino acids.

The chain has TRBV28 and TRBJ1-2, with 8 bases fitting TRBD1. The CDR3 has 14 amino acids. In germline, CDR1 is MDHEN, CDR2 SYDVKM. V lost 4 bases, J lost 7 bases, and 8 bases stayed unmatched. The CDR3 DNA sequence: TGTGCCAGCAGTTCCTCCGGGACAGGAGGTGGCTACACCTTC. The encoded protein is CASSSSGTGGGYTF.

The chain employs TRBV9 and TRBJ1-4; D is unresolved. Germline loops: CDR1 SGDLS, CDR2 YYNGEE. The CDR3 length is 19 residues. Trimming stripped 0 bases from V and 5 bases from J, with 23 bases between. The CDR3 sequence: CASSVGRTPGTFRNEKLFF. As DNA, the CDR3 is TGTGCCAGCAGCGTAGGGAGGACTCCGGGAACATTTCGAAATGAAAAACTGTTTTTT.

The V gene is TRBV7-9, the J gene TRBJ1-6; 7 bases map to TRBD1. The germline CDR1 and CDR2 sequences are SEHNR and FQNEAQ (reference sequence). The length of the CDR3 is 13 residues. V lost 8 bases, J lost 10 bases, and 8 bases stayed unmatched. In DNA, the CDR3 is TGTGCCAGCGGGAGACAGGGAAGGTCACCCCTCCACTTT. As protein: CASGRQGRSPLHF. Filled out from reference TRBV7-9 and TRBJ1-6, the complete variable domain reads DTGVSQNPRHKITKRGQNVTFRCDPISEHNRLYWYRQTLGQGPEFLTYFQNEAQLEKSRLLSDRFSAERPKGSFSTLEIQRTEQGDSAMYLCASGRQGRSPLHFGNGTRLTVT.

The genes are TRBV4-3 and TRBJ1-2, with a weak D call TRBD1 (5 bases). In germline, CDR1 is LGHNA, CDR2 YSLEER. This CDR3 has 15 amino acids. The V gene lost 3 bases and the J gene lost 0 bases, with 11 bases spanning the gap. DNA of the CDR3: TGCGCCAGCAGCCAGCACAGGAGCTCTAACTATGGCTACACCTTC. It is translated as CASSQHRSSNYGYTF.

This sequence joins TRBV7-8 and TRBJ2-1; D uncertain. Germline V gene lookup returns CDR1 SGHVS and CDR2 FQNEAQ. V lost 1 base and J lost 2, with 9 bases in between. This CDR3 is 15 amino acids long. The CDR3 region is CASSLVAGAYNEQFF. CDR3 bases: TGTGCCAGCAGCTTAGTCGCAGGAGCCTACAATGAGCAGTTCTTC.

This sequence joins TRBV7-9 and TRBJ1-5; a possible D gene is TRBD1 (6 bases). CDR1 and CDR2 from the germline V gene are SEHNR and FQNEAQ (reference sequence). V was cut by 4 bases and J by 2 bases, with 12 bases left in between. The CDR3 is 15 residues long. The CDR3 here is CASSSARGRNQPQHF. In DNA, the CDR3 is TGTGCCAGCAGCTCCGCCAGGGGCCGCAATCAGCCCCAGCATTTT.